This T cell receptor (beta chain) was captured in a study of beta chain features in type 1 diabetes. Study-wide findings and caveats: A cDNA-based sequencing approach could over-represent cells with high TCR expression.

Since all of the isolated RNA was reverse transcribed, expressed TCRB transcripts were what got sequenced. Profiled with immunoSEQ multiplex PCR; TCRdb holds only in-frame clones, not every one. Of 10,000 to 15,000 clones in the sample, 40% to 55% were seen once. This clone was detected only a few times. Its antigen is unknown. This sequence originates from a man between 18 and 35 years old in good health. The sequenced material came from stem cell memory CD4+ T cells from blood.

CDR3 protein: CASSSGGQGFYNEQFF. CDR3 bases: TGTGCCAGCAGCTCAGGGGGACAGGGTTTCTACAATGAGCAGTTCTTC. V is TRBV9 and J is TRBJ2-1; 9 nucleotides align to TRBD1. Germline V gene data show CDR1 as SGDLS and CDR2 as YYNGEE. J was trimmed by 3 bases and V by 4 bases; bases with no gene match: 8. The CDR3 loop spans 16 amino acids.